Described below is a single T cell receptor beta chain sequence and its context. The antigen remains unidentified. The source of the sample is a study of cytomegalovirus exposure and HLA in healthy donors. The study's findings and limits: In a later analysis, a genetic analysis reported fewer productive-TCR N-insertions in an Asian-associated ancestry cluster than the cohort average. The later analysis indicated that the majority of CMV-associated TCR beta chains appeared HLA-restricted.

This CDR3 spans 14 amino acids. Germline CDR1 MNHEY, CDR2 SMNVEV (reference sequence). Trimming stripped 2 bases from V and 2 bases from J, with 9 bases between. It was with 60 Vbeta and 13 Jbeta primers that the PCR ran. Per the authors' pipeline: Later work found roughly 80 million unique TCR beta chains, with approximately 12 million shared. The method was immunoSEQ multiplex PCR; TCRdb's version includes in-frame clones alone and lacks a portion of them. V and J calls and clone size are those listed in that table; D and trimming were worked out from the DNA. The sample includes some 140,000 clones, more than 70% of them seen just once.

This TCR derives from a male donor in good health and CMV-seronegative. The sample consisted of PBMCs. The chain combines TRBV27 with TRBJ1-1; D might be TRBD1 (5 bases). The CDR3 sequence: CASSLRGPNTEAFF. DNA for the CDR3: TGTGCCAGCAGTTTAAGGGGCCCTAACACTGAAGCTTTCTTT.